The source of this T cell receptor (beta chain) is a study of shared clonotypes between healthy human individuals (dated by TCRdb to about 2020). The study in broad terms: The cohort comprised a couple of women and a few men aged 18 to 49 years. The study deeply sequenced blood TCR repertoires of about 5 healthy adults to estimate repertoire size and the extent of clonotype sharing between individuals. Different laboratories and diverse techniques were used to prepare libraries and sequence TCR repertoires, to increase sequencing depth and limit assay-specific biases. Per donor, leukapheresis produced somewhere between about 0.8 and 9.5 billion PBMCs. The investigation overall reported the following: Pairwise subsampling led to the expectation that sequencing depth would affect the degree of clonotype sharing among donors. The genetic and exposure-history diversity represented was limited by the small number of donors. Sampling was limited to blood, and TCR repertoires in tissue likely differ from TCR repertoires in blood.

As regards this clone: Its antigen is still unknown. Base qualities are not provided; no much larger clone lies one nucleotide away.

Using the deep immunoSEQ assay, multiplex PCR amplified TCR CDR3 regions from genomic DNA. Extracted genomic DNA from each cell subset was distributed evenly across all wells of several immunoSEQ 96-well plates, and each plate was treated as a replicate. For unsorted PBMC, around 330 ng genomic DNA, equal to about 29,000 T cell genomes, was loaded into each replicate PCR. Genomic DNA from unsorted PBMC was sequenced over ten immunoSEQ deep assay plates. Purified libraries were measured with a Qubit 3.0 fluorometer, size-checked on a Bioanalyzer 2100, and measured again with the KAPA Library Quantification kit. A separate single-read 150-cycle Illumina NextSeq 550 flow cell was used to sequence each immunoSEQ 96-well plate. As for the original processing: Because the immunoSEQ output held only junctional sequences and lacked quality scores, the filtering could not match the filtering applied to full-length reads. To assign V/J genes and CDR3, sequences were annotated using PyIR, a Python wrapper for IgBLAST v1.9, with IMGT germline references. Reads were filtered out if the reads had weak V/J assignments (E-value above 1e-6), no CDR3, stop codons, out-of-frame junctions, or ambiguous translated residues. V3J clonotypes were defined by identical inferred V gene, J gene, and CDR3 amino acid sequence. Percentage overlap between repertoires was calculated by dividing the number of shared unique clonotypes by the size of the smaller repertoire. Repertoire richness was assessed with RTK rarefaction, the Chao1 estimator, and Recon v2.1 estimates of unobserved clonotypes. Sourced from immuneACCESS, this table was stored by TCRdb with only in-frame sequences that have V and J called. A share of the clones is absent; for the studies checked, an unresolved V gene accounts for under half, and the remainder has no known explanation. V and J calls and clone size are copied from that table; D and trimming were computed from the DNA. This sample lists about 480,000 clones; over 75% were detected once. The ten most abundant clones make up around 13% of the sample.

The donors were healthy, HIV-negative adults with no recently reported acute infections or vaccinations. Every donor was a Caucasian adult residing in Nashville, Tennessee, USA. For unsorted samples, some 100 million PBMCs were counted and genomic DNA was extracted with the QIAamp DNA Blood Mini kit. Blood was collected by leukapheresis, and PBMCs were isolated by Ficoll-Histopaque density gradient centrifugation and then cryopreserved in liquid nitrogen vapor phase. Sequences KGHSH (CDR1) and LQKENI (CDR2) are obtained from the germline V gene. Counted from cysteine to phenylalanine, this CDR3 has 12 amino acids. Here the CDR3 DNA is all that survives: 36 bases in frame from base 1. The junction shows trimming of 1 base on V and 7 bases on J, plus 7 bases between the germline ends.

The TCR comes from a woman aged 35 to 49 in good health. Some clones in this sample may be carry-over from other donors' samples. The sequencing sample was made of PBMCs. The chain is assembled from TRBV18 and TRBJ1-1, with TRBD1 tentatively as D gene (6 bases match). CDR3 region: CASSPRRGEAFF. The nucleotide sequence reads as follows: TGTGCCAGCTCACCACGCAGGGGTGAAGCTTTCTTT.